The 10 T cell receptor beta chains presented below share a single source sample, sequenced in a study of T-cell reconstitution after alpha-beta-depleted transplantation in children. The TCRbeta library was prepared with unique molecular identifiers. From the PCR reads, TCRdb called clonotypes with MiXCR, one entry per CDR3 protein. Of 500,000 to 750,000 distinct CDR3 sequences listed, more than 20% are singletons. The input for sequencing was PBMCs, taken before TCRalphabeta/CD19-depleted stem cell transplant. Source of these receptors: a boy in the first two years of life with Wiskott-Aldrich syndrome, due to receive a stem cell transplant.

In this sample, this clonotype turned up a few times. The chain links TRBV29-1 to TRBJ2-5; TRBD2 might be the D (6 bases). This CDR3 is 14 amino acids long. Trimming stripped 3 bases from V and 0 bases from J, with 11 bases between. The germline CDR1 and CDR2 sequences are SQVTM and ANQGSEA. The CDR3: CSVDPPGDQETQYF. The CDR3 DNA follows: TGCAGCGTTGATCCCCCGGGGGACCAAGAGACCCAGTACTTC.

This CDR3 reads CSATYGSGGRETQYF. The CDR3 region has the DNA TGCAGTGCTACGTACGGGAGTGGGGGTAGGGAGACCCAGTACTTC. The chain has TRBV20-1 and TRBJ2-5; D may be TRBD2 (6 bases). CDR1 is DFQATT and CDR2 is SNEGSKA in the germline V gene (reference sequence). This CDR3 is built from 15 residues. Trimming took off 4 bases at V and 5 bases at J, with 20 bases between the two ends.

V usage is TRBV21-1 and J usage is TRBJ2-4; the table assigns TRBD2, which was not confirmed against the DNA. TRBV21-1 is termed a pseudogene. This CDR3 is built from 18 residues. The CDR3 loop reads CASSKAGLWRVRGGIQYF. The CDR3 nucleotides read TGTGCCAGCAGCAAAGCCGGGCTCTGGCGGGTGCGTGGAGGCATTCAGTACTTC.

This clonotype was counted only a few times. The chain recombines TRBV3-1 with TRBJ2-1; D not certain. The V and J ends lost 7 bases and 0 bases respectively, with 16 bases between them. The CDR3 consists of 16 residues. From germline, CDR1 is LGHDT and CDR2 YNNKEL (reference sequence). CDR3 coding DNA: TGTGCCAGCACCCCTAACAGCTGGCGCTCCTACAATGAGCAGTTCTTC. This translates into CASTPNSWRSYNEQFF.

Only a few counts were recorded for this clonotype. V is TRBV5-1 and J is TRBJ2-7; TRBD2 might be the D (6 bases). V lost 4 bases to trimming and J lost 7 bases, with 15 bases between them. The V gene's germline CDR1 is SGHRS and CDR2 YFSETQ. This CDR3 has 13 amino acids. CDR3 in amino acids: CASSLTSAGEQYF. CDR3 DNA: TGCGCCAGCAGCCTGACTAGTGCGGGAGAGCAGTACTTC. Combining the CDR3 with reference TRBV5-1 and TRBJ2-7 gives the whole variable domain KAGVTQTPRYLIKTRGQQVTLSCSPISGHRSVSWYQQTPGQGLQFLFEYFSETQRNKGNFPGRFSGRQFSNSRSEMNVSTLELGDSALYLCASSLTSAGEQYFGPGTRLTVT.

The V and J genes are TRBV20-1 and TRBJ1-6; possibly TRBD1 for D (6 bases). Germline CDR1 reads DFQATT; CDR2 reads SNEGSKA (reference sequence). CDR3 length: 14 residues. With 6 bases removed from V and 4 bases from J, the gap between germline ends came to 13 bases. The CDR3 region has the DNA TGCAGTGCCCCAGGGGAAGGGTATAATTCACCCCTCCACTTT. Protein product: CSAPGEGYNSPLHF.

This clonotype has more than one count but fewer than ten. The chain couples TRBV5-1 to TRBJ2-1; 7 nucleotides match TRBD2. Germline CDR1 reads SGHRS; CDR2 reads YFSETQ. J was trimmed by 4 bases and V by 1 base; bases with no gene match: 8. The CDR3 covers 16 residues. The CDR3 nucleotides are TGCGCCAGCAGCTTGCGGCCCGGCGGGAGTTACAATGAGCAGTTCTTC. This gives the protein CASSLRPGGSYNEQFF.

This clonotype was seen a few times. This sequence joins TRBV5-1 and TRBJ1-1, with 8 bases aligning to TRBD1. Germline CDR1 is SGHRS and CDR2 is YFSETQ. Trimming took 6 bases from V and 4 from J; bases not matched to a gene: 17. The CDR3 length is 17 residues. DNA of the CDR3: TGCGCCAGCACCTCCGAGGGGGTCGGCAGGGGGCCCACTGAAGCTTTCTTT. Amino acid sequence: CASTSEGVGRGPTEAFF. Full variable domain (remainder filled in from reference TRBV5-1 and TRBJ1-1): KAGVTQTPRYLIKTRGQQVTLSCSPISGHRSVSWYQQTPGQGLQFLFEYFSETQRNKGNFPGRFSGRQFSNSRSEMNVSTLELGDSALYLCASTSEGVGRGPTEAFFGQGTRLTVV.

The gene calls are TRBV28 and TRBJ2-7; D is undetermined. The CDR3 is made up of 13 amino acids. The germline gives CDR1 MDHEN, CDR2 SYDVKM. V lost 3 bases and J lost 1, with 7 bases in between. CDR3 sequence reads: CASSLTPSYEQYF. CDR3 nucleotides: TGTGCCAGCAGTTTGACACCTTCCTACGAGCAGTACTTC.

This clonotype was seen a few times. The chain employs TRBV5-1 and TRBJ2-7; the D is unclear. The germline V gene encodes CDR1 SGHRS and CDR2 YFSETQ. The ends were cut back, 6 bases at V and 7 bases at J, with 11 bases in the middle. The CDR3 has 11 residues. This CDR3 is CASTPPWEQYF. CDR3 DNA: TGCGCCAGCACCCCTCCCTGGGAGCAGTACTTC.